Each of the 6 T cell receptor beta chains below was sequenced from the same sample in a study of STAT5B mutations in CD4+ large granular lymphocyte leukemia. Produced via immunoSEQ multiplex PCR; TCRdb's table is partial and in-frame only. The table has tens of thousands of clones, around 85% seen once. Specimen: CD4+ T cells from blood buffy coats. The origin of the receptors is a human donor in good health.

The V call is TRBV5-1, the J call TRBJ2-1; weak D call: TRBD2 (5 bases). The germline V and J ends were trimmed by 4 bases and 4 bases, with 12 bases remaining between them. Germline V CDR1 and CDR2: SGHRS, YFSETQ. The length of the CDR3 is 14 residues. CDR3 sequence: CASSAGQLYNEQFF. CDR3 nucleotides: TGCGCCAGCAGCGCGGGCCAACTGTACAATGAGCAGTTCTTC.

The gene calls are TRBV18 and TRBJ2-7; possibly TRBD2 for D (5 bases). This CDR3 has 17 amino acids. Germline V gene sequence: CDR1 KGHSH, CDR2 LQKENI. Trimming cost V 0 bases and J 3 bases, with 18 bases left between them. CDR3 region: CASSPPPSSTRGYEQYF. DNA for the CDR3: TGTGCCAGCTCACCACCACCTAGCTCAACCCGCGGCTACGAGCAGTACTTC.

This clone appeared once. The CDR3 region is CASSLVGSDTDTQYF. CDR3 coding DNA: TGTGCCAGCAGCTTAGTCGGGAGTGACACAGATACGCAGTATTTT. V gene TRBV13 combines with J gene TRBJ2-3, with D possibly TRBD2 on 6 matching bases. The CDR3 is 15 amino acids. Trimming pared 1 base from V and 2 bases from J, leaving 10 bases between. Germline assignment: CDR1 PRHDT and CDR2 FYEKMQ (reference sequence).

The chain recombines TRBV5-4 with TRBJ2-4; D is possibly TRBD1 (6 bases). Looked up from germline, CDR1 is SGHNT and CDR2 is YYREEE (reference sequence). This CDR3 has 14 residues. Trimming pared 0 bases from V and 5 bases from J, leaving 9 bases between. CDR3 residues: CASSLVRGENIQYF. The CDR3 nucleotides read TGTGCCAGCAGCTTGGTCAGGGGCGAAAACATTCAGTACTTC. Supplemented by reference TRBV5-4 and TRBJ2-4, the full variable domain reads ETGVTQSPTHLIKTRGQQVTLRCSSQSGHNTVSWYQQALGQGPQFIFQYYREEENGRGNFPPRFSGLQFPNYSSELNVNALELDDSALYLCASSLVRGENIQYFGAGTRLSVL.

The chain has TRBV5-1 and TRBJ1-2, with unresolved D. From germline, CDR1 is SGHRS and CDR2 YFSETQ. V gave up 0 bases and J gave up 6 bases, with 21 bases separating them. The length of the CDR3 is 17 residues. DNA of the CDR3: TGCGCCAGCAGCTTGGAGACTAGTAGAAGAGTAACTAATGGCTACACCTTC. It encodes CASSLETSRRVTNGYTF.

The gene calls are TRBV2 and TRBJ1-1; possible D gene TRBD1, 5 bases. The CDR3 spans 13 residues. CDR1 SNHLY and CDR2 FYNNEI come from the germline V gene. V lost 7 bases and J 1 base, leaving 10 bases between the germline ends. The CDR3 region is CASKVRENTEAFF. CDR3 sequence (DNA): TGTGCCAGCAAGGTCAGGGAGAACACTGAAGCTTTCTTT.